The 15 T cell receptor beta chains reported below all come from one sample, sequenced in a study of blood T cell repertoires in COVID-19. TCRdb keeps only in-frame clones here, not all; method: immunoSEQ multiplex PCR. The table has roughly 220,000 clones, roughly 84% seen once; the top ten hold approximately 3%. The sequencing input was peripheral blood. The source of these receptors is a young woman who had recovered from COVID-19.

This chain joins TRBV28 and TRBJ1-1, with D perhaps matching TRBD1 (5 bases). The CDR3 runs 12 residues. Germline V gene sequence: CDR1 MDHEN, CDR2 SYDVKM. V was trimmed by 5 bases and J by 8 bases, leaving 12 bases between them. CDR3 sequence: CASSTRGGEAFF. CDR3 DNA sequence: TGTGCCAGCAGTACCCGGGGGGGAGAAGCTTTCTTT.

CDR3 DNA sequence: TGTGCCAGCAGCCAAGATTTCTCACAATCCTACGAGCAGTACTTC. This encodes CASSQDFSQSYEQYF. The V call is TRBV3-1 (or the pseudogene TRBV3-2), the J call TRBJ2-7; no reliable D call. The CDR3 has 15 amino acids. Germline V lookup: CDR1 LGHDT, CDR2 YNNKEL (reference sequence). Trimming took 0 bases from V and 1 from J, leaving 10 bases between them.

This chain joins TRBV6-6 and TRBJ1-1; D remains unclear. CDR1 and CDR2 from the germline V gene are MNHNY and SVGAGI (reference sequence). This CDR3 has 14 residues. Trimming removed 6 bases from V and 4 bases from J, with 15 bases in between. CDR3 DNA sequence: TGTGCCAGCAGCCCGCCCCAGGATACCACTGAAGCTTTCTTT. It translates to CASSPPQDTTEAFF.

Only one count was recorded for this clone. The chain joins TRBV27 to TRBJ2-7; 7 bases are shared with TRBD2. After removal of 0 bases from V and 10 bases from J, the junction contained 15 bases not matched to a gene. This CDR3 has 16 amino acids. In germline, CDR1 is MNHEY, CDR2 SMNVEV (reference sequence). The CDR3 DNA follows: TGTGCCAGCAGTTTATCGAAACCCTCCCTAGCGGCGCGACAGTACTTC. Translating gives CASSLSKPSLAARQYF.

This chain joins TRBV7-2 and TRBJ2-7; 10 bases map to TRBD1. This CDR3 has 17 residues. The germline V gene has CDR1 SGHTA and CDR2 FQGNSA. J gave up 9 bases and V 1 base, and 15 bases lay outside the gene matches. CDR3: CASSLEFYGDRGRGQYF. CDR3 nucleotide sequence: TGTGCCAGCAGCTTAGAGTTCTACGGGGACAGGGGCAGGGGGCAGTACTTC. The whole variable domain, remainder taken from reference TRBV7-2 and TRBJ2-7, is GAGVSQSPSNKVTEKGKDVELRCDPISGHTALYWYRQSLGQGLEFLIYFQGNSAPDKSGLPSDRFSAERTGGSVSTLTIQRTQQEDSAVYLCASSLEFYGDRGRGQYFGPGTRLTVT.

V and J are TRBV15 and TRBJ2-3; 7 positions match TRBD1. CDR1 and CDR2 (germline): LNHNV, YYDKDF (reference sequence). The J segment lost 4 bases and the V segment lost 0 bases, leaving 4 bases of the junction unmatched. The CDR3 is 15 residues long. CDR3 nucleotides: TGTGCCACCAGCAGAGATCAAGGGGGCGCAGATACGCAGTATTTT. Protein: CATSRDQGGADTQYF.

The gene calls are TRBV5-1 and TRBJ1-2; the match to TRBD1 covers 8 bases. The germline gives CDR1 SGHRS, CDR2 YFSETQ. The ends lost 3 bases at V and 6 bases at J; junction bases unmatched: 4. This CDR3 is built from 13 residues. The CDR3 spells CASSSRTGHGYTF. The CDR3 nucleotides are TGCGCCAGCAGCTCCCGGACAGGGCATGGCTACACCTTC.

Regarding this clone: Germline and junction disagree at one end, which may indicate a read error. V is TRBV7-7 and J is TRBJ2-7; possible D gene TRBD1, 6 bases. Germline V gene lookup returns CDR1 SSHAT and CDR2 FNYEAQ (reference sequence). This CDR3 has 16 residues. The DNA of the CDR3 is TGTGCTAGCAGCTTAATGCCGGACAGCTCCATCTACGAGCAGTACTTC. This codes for CASSLMPDSSIYEQYF.

The chain employs TRBV5-1 and TRBJ2-7; no clear D. Germline V gene sequence: CDR1 SGHRS, CDR2 YFSETQ. Trimming shortened V by 1 base and J by 6 bases, and 5 bases separated the two germline ends. The CDR3 is 11 residues long. The CDR3 protein is CASSLSSEQYF. CDR3 nucleotide sequence: TGCGCCAGCAGCTTGTCGTCCGAGCAGTACTTC. Together with reference TRBV5-1 and TRBJ2-7, the CDR3 gives the full variable domain: KAGVTQTPRYLIKTRGQQVTLSCSPISGHRSVSWYQQTPGQGLQFLFEYFSETQRNKGNFPGRFSGRQFSNSRSEMNVSTLELGDSALYLCASSLSSEQYFGPGTRLTVT.

The chain uses TRBV7-7 and TRBJ1-3; a weak D match, TRBD1 (6 bases). Trimming took off 1 base at V and 0 bases at J, with 19 bases between the two ends. Germline CDR1 is SSHAT and CDR2 is FNYEAQ (reference sequence). This CDR3 has 19 amino acids. The DNA of the CDR3 is TGTGCCAGCAGCTTAGGAAGAGGGGGGGGTCGGGTCTCTGGAAACACCATATATTTT. Encoded protein: CASSLGRGGGRVSGNTIYF.

V usage is TRBV28 and J usage is TRBJ2-7; D is possibly TRBD2 (6 bases). The CDR3 runs to 13 residues. Germline-derived CDR1 and CDR2 are MDHEN and SYDVKM. V lost 8 bases to trimming and J lost 2 bases, with 13 bases between them. CDR3 nucleotides: TGTGCCAGCTGCGCCGGGAGTACCTACGAGCAGTACTTC. Protein: CASCAGSTYEQYF.

This sequence joins TRBV30 and TRBJ1-2; 11 nucleotides agree with TRBD1. The V gene end was trimmed by 2 bases and the J gene end by 6 bases; junction bases not matched to a gene: 8. Germline V lookup: CDR1 GTSNPN, CDR2 SVGIG (reference sequence). This CDR3 has 15 residues. The CDR3 DNA follows: TGTGCCTGGAGTTCTTTGGACAGGGGGCTCAATGGCTACACCTTC. Protein product: CAWSSLDRGLNGYTF.

This clone was observed a handful of times. The V and J genes are TRBV19 and TRBJ2-7; 10 positions agree with TRBD2. The CDR3 consists of 16 residues. J lost 2 bases, V lost 5 bases, and 9 bases had no gene match. Germline CDR1 is LNHDA and CDR2 is SQIVND (reference sequence). For the CDR3, the DNA is TGTGCCAGTAGTCCCTCCTCAGCGGGAGGGCCCTACGAGCAGTACTTC. It yields the protein CASSPSSAGGPYEQYF.

The chain joins TRBV7-3 to TRBJ2-2, with 7 positions matching TRBD2. The length of the CDR3 is 15 residues. Germline V lookup: CDR1 SGHTA, CDR2 FQGTGA. Trimming took 5 bases from V and 3 from J; bases not matched to a gene: 6. DNA for the CDR3: TGTGCCAGCAGCATCGGGGGAGGGTACACCGGGGAGCTGTTTTTT. It translates to CASSIGGGYTGELFF.

The rearrangement joins TRBV10-3 to TRBJ1-2; D gene ambiguous. CDR3 length: 14 amino acids. Germline V gene lookup returns CDR1 ENHRY and CDR2 SYGVKD. Trimming pared 5 bases from V and 5 bases from J, leaving 15 bases between. The CDR3 bases are TGTGCCATCAGTTACCCGGGGTCCTCATATGGCTACACCTTC. This sequence encodes CAISYPGSSYGYTF.